This TCR beta chain is drawn from a study of T-cell reconstitution after alpha-beta-depleted transplantation in children. General study findings and limits: Elevated TCRbeta diversity at day 60 was traced, in some patients, to surviving recipient T cells and thymic progenitors. Reportedly, alpha-beta T cells present about two months post-transplant originated from several hundred expanded clones of graft origin.

This CDR3 has 15 amino acids. Per germline, CDR1 KGHDR and CDR2 SFDVKD. V shed 2 bases and J 3 bases; nucleotides not matched to a gene: 4. Comments on this clonotype: Its antigen remains unidentified.

Researchers prepared the TCRbeta library using unique molecular identifiers, the study reports. TCRdb passed the PCR reads through MiXCR, listing each CDR3 protein once. Here the sample spans roughly 790,000 distinct CDR3 sequences, around 15% being singletons. The source was PBMCs, mostly from graft donor cells, collected 360 days after TCRalphabeta/CD19-depleted stem cell transplant. The origin of this receptor is a male patient younger than 18 who had a stem cell transplant for acute lymphoblastic leukemia, so the T cells may come from the graft donor. The V gene is TRBV24-1, the J gene TRBJ2-3; 7 bases agree with TRBD2. The CDR3 nucleotides read TGTGCCACCAGTGATTCCGGGAGGCCGACAGATACGCAGTATTTT. Its protein is CATSDSGRPTDTQYF.